This TCR beta chain stems from a study of blood T cell repertoires in COVID-19. This clone was seen more than once but under ten times. Individuals aged about 18 to 90 years were recruited from approximately 22 US areas. Only in-frame clones appear in the TCRdb table, and some are missing; sequencing was by immunoSEQ multiplex PCR. The sample records about 190,000 clones, 76% being singletons. The source is a woman aged 45 to 65 with acute COVID-19. The sample consisted of PBMCs or T cells enriched from blood (not recorded which).

CDR3 amino acids: CATSRGQGKETQYF. DNA of the CDR3: TGTGCCACCAGCCGGGGACAGGGTAAAGAGACCCAGTACTTC. The chain carries TRBV24-1 and TRBJ2-5; 9 bases agree with TRBD1. Per germline, CDR1 KGHDR and CDR2 SFDVKD. The CDR3 has 14 residues. V shed 7 bases, J shed 3 bases, and the junction held 5 bases outside the gene matches.